The 25 T cell receptor beta chains reported below all come from one sample, sequenced in a study of cytomegalovirus exposure and HLA in healthy donors. Primers: 60 Vbeta forward and 13 Jbeta reverse. Profiling relied on immunoSEQ multiplex PCR, and the TCRdb table lists in-frame clones only, not all of them. Of 100,000 to 150,000 clones in the sample, about 10% were seen once. Input material: PBMCs. The receptor source for this set is a woman in her late teens or twenties in good health and CMV-seropositive.

This clone has just a few counts. This chain links TRBV6-1 with TRBJ2-1, with 9 bases aligning to TRBD2. The V and J ends lost 4 bases and 9 bases, in that order; junction bases with no gene match: 10. The CDR3 consists of 15 residues. CDR1 is MNHNS and CDR2 is SASEGT in the germline V gene. CDR3 loop: CASSAIAGVHGEQFF. CDR3 nucleotide sequence: TGTGCCAGCAGTGCAATAGCGGGAGTGCATGGTGAGCAGTTCTTC.

This clone has a handful of counts. The V and J genes are TRBV5-1 and TRBJ2-2; D is unclear. The CDR3 sequence is 14 residues long. The germline CDR1 and CDR2 sequences are SGHRS and YFSETQ. Trimming shortened V by 0 bases and J by 2 bases, and 5 bases separated the two germline ends. CDR3 residues: CASSLDGNTGELFF. The CDR3 nucleotides are TGCGCCAGCAGCTTGGACGGTAACACCGGGGAGCTGTTTTTT.

This clone has just a few counts. The chain links TRBV9 to TRBJ2-2; the D gene is possibly TRBD1 (5 bases). Deletions cut 6 bases from V and 1 base from J, with 19 bases between. This CDR3 contains 17 residues. CDR1 and CDR2 (germline): SGDLS, YYNGEE. The CDR3 region is CASNQEGVVWNTGELFF. CDR3 in DNA: TGTGCCAGCAACCAGGAAGGGGTAGTGTGGAACACCGGGGAGCTGTTTTTT.

The chain links TRBV29-1 to TRBJ2-1; 10 bases match TRBD2. Germline-derived CDR1 and CDR2 are SQVTM and ANQGSEA. The CDR3 has 18 residues. With V trimmed by 4 bases and J by 2 bases, 14 bases remained unmatched. CDR3 in amino acids: CSVVGGLAATNTYNEQFF. The CDR3 nucleotides are TGCAGCGTTGTGGGCGGACTAGCGGCTACTAATACCTACAATGAGCAGTTCTTC.

The chain recombines TRBV7-6 with TRBJ1-4, with 7 nucleotides matching TRBD1. V lost 1 base, J lost 5 bases, and 1 base stayed unmatched. Germline values: CDR1 SGHVS, CDR2 FNYEAQ. This CDR3 has 14 amino acids. The CDR3 loop is CASSLGTGNEKLFF. In DNA form, the CDR3 reads TGTGCCAGCAGCTTAGGGACAGGAAATGAAAAACTGTTTTTT.

The chain has TRBV11-1 and TRBJ2-5, with TRBD2 matching over 7 bases. Germline lookup yields CDR1 SGHAT and CDR2 FQDESV (reference sequence). Trimming took 5 bases from V and 1 from J; bases not matched to a gene: 4. The CDR3 covers 14 residues. The DNA for the CDR3 is TGTGCCAGCAGCCATGGGACTACCCAAGAGACCCAGTACTTC. Protein sequence: CASSHGTTQETQYF. Based on the CDR3 plus reference TRBV11-1 and TRBJ2-5, the full variable domain is EAEVAQSPRYKITEKSQAVAFWCDPISGHATLYWYRQILGQGPELLVQFQDESVVDDSQLPKDRFSAERLKGVDSTLKIQPAELGDSAMYLCASSHGTTQETQYFGPGTRLLVL.

The rearrangement uses TRBV25-1 and TRBJ1-2, with no clear D. The germline V gene has CDR1 MGHDK and CDR2 SYGVNS. The length of the CDR3 is 14 residues. V was clipped by 3 bases and J by 7 bases, with 15 bases between them. CDR3 in amino acids: CASSDSDPAAGYTF. CDR3 nucleotides: TGTGCCAGCAGTGATTCCGACCCGGCGGCTGGCTACACCTTC.

The CDR3 DNA follows: TGTGCCAGTAGTCTGGAGATAGCGGGGTACAATGAGCAGTTCTTC. Translated: CASSLEIAGYNEQFF. The chain carries TRBV19 and TRBJ2-1; the match to TRBD2 covers 8 bases. Germline values: CDR1 LNHDA, CDR2 SQIVND (reference sequence). V lost 5 bases, J lost 4 bases, and 7 bases stayed unmatched. This CDR3 spans 15 amino acids.

The V gene is TRBV10-3, the J gene TRBJ2-1, with 7 bases lining up with TRBD2. The CDR3 sequence is 15 residues long. CDR1 is ENHRY, CDR2 SYGVKD, per germline. V trimming: 7 bases; J trimming: 2 bases; junction bases outside the gene matches: 8. The CDR3 is CAIKGSGVPYNEQFF. The DNA of the CDR3 is TGTGCCATCAAGGGGAGCGGGGTGCCCTACAATGAGCAGTTCTTC.

The gene calls are TRBV6-1 and TRBJ1-5; D possibly corresponds to TRBD1 (6 bases). CDR3 length: 15 residues. Germline V gene lookup returns CDR1 MNHNS and CDR2 SASEGT. Trimming removed 6 bases at V and 2 bases at J, with 14 bases between. CDR3 loop: CASRLQGFGNQPQHF. The DNA of the CDR3 is TGTGCCAGCAGATTACAGGGTTTTGGCAATCAGCCCCAGCATTTT.

CDR3 DNA sequence: TGTGCCTGGAGTCTTTTGCAAGAGACCCAGTACTTC. This translates into CAWSLLQETQYF. The rearrangement links TRBV30 to TRBJ2-5; no definite D call. In germline, CDR1 is GTSNPN, CDR2 SVGIG (reference sequence). The ends were cut back, 2 bases at V and 2 bases at J, with 6 bases in the middle. The CDR3 totals 12 residues.

This chain uses TRBV29-1 with TRBJ2-1, with 7 bases lining up with TRBD2. Germline CDR1 and CDR2: SQVTM and ANQGSEA. V dropped 6 bases and J dropped 3; count of bases not matched to a gene: 8. The CDR3 spans 14 residues. The CDR3: CSVASGSFYNEQFF. DNA of the CDR3: TGCAGCGTCGCTAGCGGATCCTTCTACAATGAGCAGTTCTTC.

This clone was seen more than once but under ten times. The V and J genes are TRBV30 and TRBJ2-7; D is uncertain. The germline gives CDR1 GTSNPN, CDR2 SVGIG (reference sequence). V shed 5 bases and J shed 2 bases, with 13 bases lying between them. The CDR3 spans 13 residues. The CDR3 DNA follows: TGTGCCTGGCAAGACTCCGGTCCCTACGAGCAGTACTTC. Protein: CAWQDSGPYEQYF.

This clone was counted a few times. The V call is TRBV28, the J call TRBJ1-5; possible D gene TRBD1, 5 bases. The CDR3 has 14 residues. Trimming removed 7 bases from V and 5 bases from J, with 15 bases in between. CDR1 and CDR2 (germline): MDHEN, SYDVKM. CDR3 protein: CASTSGTLDQPQHF. The DNA for the CDR3 is TGTGCCAGCACCTCCGGGACTCTAGATCAGCCCCAGCATTTT.

In its sample, this clone was seen a few times. V is TRBV7-3 and J is TRBJ2-1, with D possibly TRBD1 on 6 matching bases. CDR1 SGHTA and CDR2 FQGTGA come from the germline V gene. The V end was cut by 0 bases, the J end by 1 base, with 7 bases between. The CDR3 covers 15 residues. Here the CDR3 reads CASSLTQGSYNEQFF. The CDR3, as DNA: TGTGCCAGCAGCTTAACCCAGGGGTCCTACAATGAGCAGTTCTTC.

V and J are TRBV6-5 and TRBJ2-4; D perhaps matches TRBD1 (6 bases). The CDR3 sequence is 12 residues long. CDR1 MNHEY and CDR2 SVGAGI come from the germline V gene. Trimming shortened V by 5 bases and J by 6 bases, and 8 bases separated the two germline ends. The CDR3 nucleotides are TGTGCCAGCAGTCAACAGGGAAACATTCAGTACTTC. It is translated as CASSQQGNIQYF.

Note on this clone: The sample contains more than one DNA sequence encoding this CDR3. The CDR3 reads CASSRQGAYTEAFF. The CDR3 nucleotides read TGTGCCAGCTCACGACAGGGGGCTTACACTGAAGCTTTCTTT. The V gene is TRBV18, the J gene TRBJ1-1; 10 nucleotides align to TRBD1. The J segment lost 3 bases and the V segment lost 4 bases, leaving 2 bases of the junction unmatched. Germline V CDR1 and CDR2: KGHSH, LQKENI. This CDR3 has 14 residues.

The chain uses TRBV6-1 and TRBJ2-5; 10 bases are shared with TRBD2. This CDR3 spans 15 amino acids. V lost 5 bases to trimming and J lost 2 bases; unmatched junction nucleotides: 5. Germline CDR1 and CDR2: MNHNS and SASEGT. CDR3: CASSSMTSGQETQYF. CDR3 nucleotides: TGTGCCAGCAGTTCTATGACTAGCGGGCAAGAGACCCAGTACTTC.

This rearrangement joins TRBV7-9 to TRBJ1-1, with D unclear. Germline lookup yields CDR1 SEHNR and CDR2 FQNEAQ (reference sequence). V dropped 4 bases and J dropped 0 bases, with 15 bases sitting between them. The CDR3 totals 16 residues. The CDR3: CASSSSLAVMNTEAFF. The CDR3 region has the DNA TGTGCCAGCAGCTCGTCCCTCGCGGTGATGAACACTGAAGCTTTCTTT.

The chain links TRBV6-5 to TRBJ1-1; D perhaps matches TRBD1 (5 bases). V gave up 6 bases and J gave up 1 base, with 9 bases separating them. This CDR3 region has 13 residues. CDR1 MNHEY and CDR2 SVGAGI come from the germline V gene. CDR3 in DNA: TGTGCCAGCAGCGACAGCCCGAACACTGAAGCTTTCTTT. This sequence encodes CASSDSPNTEAFF.

This clone showed up just a few times. This chain links TRBV7-9 with TRBJ2-2; TRBD2 agrees at 10 bases. With V trimmed by 5 bases and J by 6 bases, 6 bases remained unmatched. This CDR3 contains 15 residues. Germline V CDR1 and CDR2: SEHNR, FQNEAQ (reference sequence). CDR3 amino acids: CASSRSGRRPGELFF. Written as DNA, the CDR3 is TGTGCCAGCAGCCGTAGCGGGAGGCGTCCCGGGGAGCTGTTTTTT.

This clone was detected a few times. The rearrangement uses TRBV4-1 and TRBJ1-5; D is unclear. V dropped 0 bases and J dropped 6 bases, with 12 bases sitting between them. Germline CDR1 MGHRA, CDR2 YSYEKL. The CDR3 has 15 amino acids. The CDR3 sequence: CASSQDGIYPQPQHF. For the CDR3, the DNA is TGCGCCAGCAGCCAAGATGGTATCTATCCTCAGCCCCAGCATTTT.

The gene calls are TRBV11-1 and TRBJ2-7; tentative D call: TRBD2 (7 bases). The CDR3 length is 15 residues. V was shortened by 5 bases and J by 3 bases, with 17 bases between the two germline ends. The germline CDR1 and CDR2 sequences are SGHAT and FQDESV (reference sequence). CDR3 bases: TGTGCCAGCAGCCGAGCTGGGAGGGGGGACTACGAGCAGTACTTC. Protein: CASSRAGRGDYEQYF.

This clone was observed a few times. A read error may account for a junction end that differs from germline. This chain joins TRBV5-6 and TRBJ1-4; no firm D call. This CDR3 is built from 12 residues. Per the germline V gene, CDR1 is SGHDT and CDR2 is YYEEEE. CDR3 protein: CASSSTSEKLFF. The CDR3 DNA reads as TGTGCCAGCAGCTCGACTAGTGAAAAACTGTTTTTT. The whole variable domain, remainder taken from reference TRBV5-6 and TRBJ1-4, is DAGVTQSPTHLIKTRGQQVTLRCSPKSGHDTVSWYQQALGQGPQFIFQYYEEEERQRGNFPDRFSGHQFPNYSSELNVNALLLGDSALYLCASSSTSEKLFFGSGTQLSVL.

This clone was counted between two and nine times. The gene calls are TRBV9 and TRBJ2-5; 9 positions agree with TRBD2. J was trimmed by 4 bases and V by 0 bases; bases with no gene match: 7. Per the germline V gene, CDR1 is SGDLS and CDR2 is YYNGEE. This CDR3 spans 16 amino acids. CDR3 sequence reads: CASSVGGLAGIETQYF. In DNA, the CDR3 is TGTGCCAGCAGCGTAGGCGGTCTAGCGGGAATAGAGACCCAGTACTTC. The full variable domain, with the rest looked up from reference TRBV9 and TRBJ2-5, is DSGVTQTPKHLITATGQRVTLRCSPRSGDLSVYWYQQSLDQGLQFLIQYYNGEERAKGNILERFSAQQFPDLHSELNLSSLELGDSALYFCASSVGGLAGIETQYFGPGTRLLVL.